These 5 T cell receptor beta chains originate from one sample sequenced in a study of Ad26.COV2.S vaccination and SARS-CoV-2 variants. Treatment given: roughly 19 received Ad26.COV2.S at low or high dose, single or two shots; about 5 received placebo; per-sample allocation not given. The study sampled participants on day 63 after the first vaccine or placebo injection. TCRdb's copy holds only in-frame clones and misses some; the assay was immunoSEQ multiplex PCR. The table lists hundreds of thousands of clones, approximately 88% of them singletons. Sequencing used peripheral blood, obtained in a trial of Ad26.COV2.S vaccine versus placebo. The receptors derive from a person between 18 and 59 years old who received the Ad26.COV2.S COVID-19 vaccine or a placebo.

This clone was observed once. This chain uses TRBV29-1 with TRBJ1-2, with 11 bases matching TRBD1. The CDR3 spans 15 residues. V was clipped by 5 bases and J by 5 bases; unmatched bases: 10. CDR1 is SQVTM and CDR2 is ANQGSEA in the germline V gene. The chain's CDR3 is CSVLRGQGAIYGYTF. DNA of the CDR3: TGCAGCGTTTTAAGAGGACAGGGGGCCATTTATGGCTACACCTTC.

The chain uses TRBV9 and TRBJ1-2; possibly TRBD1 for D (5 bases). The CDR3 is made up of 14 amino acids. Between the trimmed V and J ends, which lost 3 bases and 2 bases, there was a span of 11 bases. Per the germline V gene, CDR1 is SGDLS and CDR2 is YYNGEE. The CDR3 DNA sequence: TGTGCCAGCAGCGCATCGGGACTGAACTATGGCTACACCTTC. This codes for CASSASGLNYGYTF.

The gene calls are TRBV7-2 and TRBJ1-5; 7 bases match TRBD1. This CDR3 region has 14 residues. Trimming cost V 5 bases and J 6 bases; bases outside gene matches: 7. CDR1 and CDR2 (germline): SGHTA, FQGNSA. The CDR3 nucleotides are TGTGCCAGCAGCATACGACAGGGAGGTCAGCCCCAGCATTTT. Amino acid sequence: CASSIRQGGQPQHF.

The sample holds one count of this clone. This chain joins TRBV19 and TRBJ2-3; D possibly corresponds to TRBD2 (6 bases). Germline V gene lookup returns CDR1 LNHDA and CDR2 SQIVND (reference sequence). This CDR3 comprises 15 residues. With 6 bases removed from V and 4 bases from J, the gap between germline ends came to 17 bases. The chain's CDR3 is CASSPWGRFSDTQYF. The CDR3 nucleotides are TGTGCCAGTAGCCCGTGGGGGAGGTTCTCAGATACGCAGTATTTT.

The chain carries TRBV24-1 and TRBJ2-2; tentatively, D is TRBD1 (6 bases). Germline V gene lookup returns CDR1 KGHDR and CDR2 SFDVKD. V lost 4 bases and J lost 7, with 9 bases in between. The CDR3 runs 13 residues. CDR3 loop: CATSEGGFGELFF. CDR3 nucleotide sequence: TGTGCCACCAGTGAAGGGGGTTTCGGGGAGCTGTTTTTT.